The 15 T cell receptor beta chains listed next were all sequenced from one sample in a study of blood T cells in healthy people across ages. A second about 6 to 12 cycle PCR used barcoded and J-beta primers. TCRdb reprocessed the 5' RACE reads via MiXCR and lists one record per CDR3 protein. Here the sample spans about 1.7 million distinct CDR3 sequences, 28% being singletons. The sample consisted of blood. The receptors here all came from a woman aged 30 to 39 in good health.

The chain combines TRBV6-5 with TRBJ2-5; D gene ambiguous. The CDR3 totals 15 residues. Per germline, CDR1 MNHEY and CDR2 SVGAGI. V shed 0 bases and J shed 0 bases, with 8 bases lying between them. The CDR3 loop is CASSYSIGHQETQYF. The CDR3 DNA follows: TGTGCCAGCAGTTACTCGATAGGGCACCAAGAGACCCAGTACTTC.

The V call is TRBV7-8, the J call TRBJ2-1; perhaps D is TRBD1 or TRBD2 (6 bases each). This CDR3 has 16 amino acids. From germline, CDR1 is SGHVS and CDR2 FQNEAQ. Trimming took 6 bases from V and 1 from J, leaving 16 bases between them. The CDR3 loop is CASSILGGRSYNEQFF. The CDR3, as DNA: TGTGCCAGCAGTATACTGGGGGGCCGGTCCTACAATGAGCAGTTCTTC.

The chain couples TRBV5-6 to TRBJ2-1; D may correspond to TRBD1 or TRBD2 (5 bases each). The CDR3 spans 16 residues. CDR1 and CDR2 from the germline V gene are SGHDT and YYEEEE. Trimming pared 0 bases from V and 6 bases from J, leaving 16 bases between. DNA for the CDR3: TGTGCCAGCAGCTTGGGGGGCGGGCCAATGGGCAATGAGCAGTTCTTC. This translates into CASSLGGGPMGNEQFF.

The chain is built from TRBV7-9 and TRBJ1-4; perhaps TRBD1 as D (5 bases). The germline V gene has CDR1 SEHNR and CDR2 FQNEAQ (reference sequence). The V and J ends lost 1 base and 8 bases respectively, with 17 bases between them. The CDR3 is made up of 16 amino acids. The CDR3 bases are TGTGCCAGCAGCTTAGGGGGACCCCAACGGCGGGAAAAACTGTTTTTT. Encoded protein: CASSLGGPQRREKLFF.

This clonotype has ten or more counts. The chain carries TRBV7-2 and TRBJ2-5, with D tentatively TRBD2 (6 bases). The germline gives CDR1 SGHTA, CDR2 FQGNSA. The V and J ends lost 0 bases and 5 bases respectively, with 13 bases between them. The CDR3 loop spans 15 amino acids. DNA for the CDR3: TGTGCCAGCAGCTTAGCGTCGGGGGTAGGCGAGACCCAGTACTTC. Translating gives CASSLASGVGETQYF.

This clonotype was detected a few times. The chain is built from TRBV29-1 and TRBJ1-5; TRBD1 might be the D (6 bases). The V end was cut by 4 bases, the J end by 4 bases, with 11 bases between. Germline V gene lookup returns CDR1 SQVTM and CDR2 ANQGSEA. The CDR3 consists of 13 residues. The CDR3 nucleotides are TGCAGCGTTGCCAGGGGCCTAAATCAGCCCCAGCATTTT. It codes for CSVARGLNQPQHF.

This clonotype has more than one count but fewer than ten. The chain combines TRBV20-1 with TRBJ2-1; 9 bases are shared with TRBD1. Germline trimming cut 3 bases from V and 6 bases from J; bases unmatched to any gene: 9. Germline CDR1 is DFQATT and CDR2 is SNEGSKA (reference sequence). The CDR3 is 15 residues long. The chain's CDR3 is CSARAPGQGRNEQFF. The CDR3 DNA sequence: TGCAGTGCTAGGGCTCCGGGACAGGGTCGCAATGAGCAGTTCTTC.

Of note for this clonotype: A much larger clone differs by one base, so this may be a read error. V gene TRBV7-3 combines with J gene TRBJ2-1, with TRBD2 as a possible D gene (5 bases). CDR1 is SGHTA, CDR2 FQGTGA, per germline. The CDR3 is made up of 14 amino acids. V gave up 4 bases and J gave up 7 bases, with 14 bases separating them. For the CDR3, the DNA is TGTGCCAGCAGCTGGGCAGGAGGTGTGAATGAGCAGTTCTTC. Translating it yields CASSWAGGVNEQFF.

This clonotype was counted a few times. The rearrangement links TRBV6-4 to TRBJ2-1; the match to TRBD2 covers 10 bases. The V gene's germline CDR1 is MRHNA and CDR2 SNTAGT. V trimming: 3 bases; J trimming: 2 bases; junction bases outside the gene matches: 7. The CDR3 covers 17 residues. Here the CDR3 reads CASSETTSGFPYNEQFF. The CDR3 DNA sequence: TGTGCCAGCAGTGAAACGACTAGCGGGTTCCCCTACAATGAGCAGTTCTTC.

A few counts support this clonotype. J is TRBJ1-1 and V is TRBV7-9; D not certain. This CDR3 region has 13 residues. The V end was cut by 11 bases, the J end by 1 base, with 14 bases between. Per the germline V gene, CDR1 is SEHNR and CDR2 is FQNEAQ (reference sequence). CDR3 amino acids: CAGGRAANTEAFF. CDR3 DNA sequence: TGTGCCGGAGGGAGGGCAGCGAACACTGAAGCTTTCTTT.

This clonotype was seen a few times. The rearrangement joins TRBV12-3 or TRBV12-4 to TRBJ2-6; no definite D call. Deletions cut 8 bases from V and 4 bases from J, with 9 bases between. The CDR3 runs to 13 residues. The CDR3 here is CASSTVGANVLTF. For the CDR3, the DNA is TGTGCCAGCTCCACGGTGGGGGCCAACGTCCTGACTTTC.

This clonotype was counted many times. The CDR3, as DNA: TGTGCCAGCAGCCCTTCCCCGGGACAGGGGGCCCACGAGCAGTACTTC. It is translated as CASSPSPGQGAHEQYF. The chain employs TRBV9 and TRBJ2-7; 12 bases are a match to TRBD1. The J segment lost 5 bases and the V segment lost 4 bases, leaving 10 bases of the junction unmatched. The CDR3 spans 16 residues. The V gene's germline CDR1 is SGDLS and CDR2 YYNGEE.

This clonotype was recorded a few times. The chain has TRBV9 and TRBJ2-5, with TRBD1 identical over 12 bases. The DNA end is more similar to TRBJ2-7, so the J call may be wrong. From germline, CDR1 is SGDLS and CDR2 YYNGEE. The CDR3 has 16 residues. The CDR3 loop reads CASSARAGTGGSEQYF. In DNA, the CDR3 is TGTGCCAGCAGCGCGCGGGCCGGGACAGGGGGCTCCGAGCAGTACTTC.

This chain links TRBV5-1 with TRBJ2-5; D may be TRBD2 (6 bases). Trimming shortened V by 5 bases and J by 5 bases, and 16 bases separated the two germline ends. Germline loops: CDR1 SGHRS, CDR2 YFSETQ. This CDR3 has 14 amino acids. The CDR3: CASSDPRGKETQYF. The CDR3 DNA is TGCGCCAGCAGTGACCCCCGCGGGAAGGAGACCCAGTACTTC.

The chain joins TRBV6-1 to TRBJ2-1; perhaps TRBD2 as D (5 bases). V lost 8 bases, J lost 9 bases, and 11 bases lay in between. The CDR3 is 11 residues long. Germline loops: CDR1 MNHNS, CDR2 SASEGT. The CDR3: CASGWTGEQFF. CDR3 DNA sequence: TGTGCCAGCGGATGGACTGGTGAGCAGTTCTTC.